This T cell receptor (beta chain) was recorded in a study of Graves' ophthalmopathy and Graves' hyperthyroidism. Study-level results: Blood also held most thyroid clonotypes expanded above 0.001 frequency.

Amplifying from RNA transcripts, the study obtained TCR beta CDR3 regions. First-round RT-PCR employed HTBI primers, with a second-round multiplex PCR after it. TCRdb re-derived calls from the multiplex PCR reads in MiXCR, one entry per CDR3 protein. This sample has about 740,000 distinct CDR3 sequences, with around 40% found just once. Germline lookup yields CDR1 SGHTA and CDR2 FQGNSA. This CDR3 is 14 amino acids long. The trim removed 4 bases at V and 1 base at J, leaving 4 bases unmatched. This clonotype was seen many times. The antigen is not known. Sequenced: peripheral blood. The clonotype originates from an adult man with Graves' ophthalmopathy. J is TRBJ2-7 and V is TRBV7-2; TRBD1 aligns across 7 bases. In DNA, the CDR3 is TGTGCCAGCAGCTCGTACAGGGGTTCCTACGAGCAGTACTTC. Protein product: CASSSYRGSYEQYF.